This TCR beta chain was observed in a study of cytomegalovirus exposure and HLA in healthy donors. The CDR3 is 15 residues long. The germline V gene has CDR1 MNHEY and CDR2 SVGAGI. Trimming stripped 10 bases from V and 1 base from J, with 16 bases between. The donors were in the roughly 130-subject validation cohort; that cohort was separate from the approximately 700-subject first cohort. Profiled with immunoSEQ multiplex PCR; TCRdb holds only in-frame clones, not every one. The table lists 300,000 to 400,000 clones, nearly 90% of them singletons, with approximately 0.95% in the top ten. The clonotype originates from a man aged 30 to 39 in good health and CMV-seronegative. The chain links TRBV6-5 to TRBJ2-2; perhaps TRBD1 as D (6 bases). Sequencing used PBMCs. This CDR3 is CATLRDNLNTGELFF. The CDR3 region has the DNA TGTGCCACCCTTAGGGACAACTTGAACACCGGGGAGCTGTTTTTT.